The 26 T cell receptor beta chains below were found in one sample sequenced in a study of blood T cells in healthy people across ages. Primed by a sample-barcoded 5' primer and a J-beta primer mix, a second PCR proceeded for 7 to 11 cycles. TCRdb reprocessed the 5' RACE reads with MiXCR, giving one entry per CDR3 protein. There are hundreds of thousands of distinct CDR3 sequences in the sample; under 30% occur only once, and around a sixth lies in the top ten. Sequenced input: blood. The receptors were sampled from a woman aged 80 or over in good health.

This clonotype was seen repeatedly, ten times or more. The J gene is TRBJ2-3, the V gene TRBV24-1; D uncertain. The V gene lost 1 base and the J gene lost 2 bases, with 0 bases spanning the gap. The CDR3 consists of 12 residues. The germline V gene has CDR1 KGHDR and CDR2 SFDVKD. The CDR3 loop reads CATSDFTDTQYF. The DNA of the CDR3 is TGTGCCACCAGTGATTTCACAGATACGCAGTATTTT.

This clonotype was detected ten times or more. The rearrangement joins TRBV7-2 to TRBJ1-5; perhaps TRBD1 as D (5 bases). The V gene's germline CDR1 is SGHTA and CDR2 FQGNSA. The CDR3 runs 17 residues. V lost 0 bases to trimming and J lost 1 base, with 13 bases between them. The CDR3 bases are TGTGCCAGCAGCTTAGCGGGACTTTATATGAGCAATCAGCCCCAGCATTTT. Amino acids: CASSLAGLYMSNQPQHF.

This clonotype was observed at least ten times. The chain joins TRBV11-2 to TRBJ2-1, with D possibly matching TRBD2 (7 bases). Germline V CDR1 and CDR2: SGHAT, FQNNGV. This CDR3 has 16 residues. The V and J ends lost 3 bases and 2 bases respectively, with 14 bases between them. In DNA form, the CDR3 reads TGTGCCAGCAGCTTCCGTGGCGGGGGCGCCTACAATGAGCAGTTCTTC. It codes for CASSFRGGGAYNEQFF.

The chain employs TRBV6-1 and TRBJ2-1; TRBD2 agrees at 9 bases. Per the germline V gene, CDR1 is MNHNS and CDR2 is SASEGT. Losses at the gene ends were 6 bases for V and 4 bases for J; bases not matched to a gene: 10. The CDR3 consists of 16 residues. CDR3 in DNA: TGTGCCAGCAGCGAGGACGGACTAGCGACTTACAATGAGCAGTTCTTC. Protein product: CASSEDGLATYNEQFF.

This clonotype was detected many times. The CDR3 DNA is TGCGCCAGCAGCCCATCATGGGCAGAGGGATCCTATGGCTACACCTTC. Encoded protein: CASSPSWAEGSYGYTF. The chain employs TRBV4-3 and TRBJ1-2; no clear D. Trimming took 4 bases from V and 4 from J, leaving 19 bases between them. This CDR3 spans 16 amino acids. The germline V gene encodes CDR1 LGHNA and CDR2 YSLEER.

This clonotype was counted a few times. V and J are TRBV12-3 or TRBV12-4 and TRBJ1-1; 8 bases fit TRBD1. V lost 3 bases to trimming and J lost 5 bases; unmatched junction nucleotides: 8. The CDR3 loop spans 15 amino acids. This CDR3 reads CASSFVQGARTEAFF. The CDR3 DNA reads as TGTGCCAGCAGTTTTGTTCAGGGGGCGAGGACTGAAGCTTTCTTT.

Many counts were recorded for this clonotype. CDR3 in amino acids: CASSYKGARETQYF. The CDR3 bases are TGTGCCAGCAGTTACAAGGGGGCTAGGGAGACCCAGTACTTC. The chain links TRBV6-6 to TRBJ2-5; 7 bases are a match to TRBD1. J lost 5 bases, V lost 2 bases, and 5 bases had no gene match. From germline, CDR1 is MNHNY and CDR2 SVGAGI (reference sequence). The CDR3 has 14 residues.

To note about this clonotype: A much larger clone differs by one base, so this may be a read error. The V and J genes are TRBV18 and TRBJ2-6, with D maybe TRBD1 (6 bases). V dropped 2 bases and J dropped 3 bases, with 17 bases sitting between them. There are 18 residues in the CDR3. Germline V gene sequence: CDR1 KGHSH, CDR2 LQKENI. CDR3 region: CASSPAQGSGYGANVLTF. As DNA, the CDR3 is TGTGCCAGCTCACCAGCTCAGGGGTCTGGGTATGGGGCCAACGTCCTGACTTTC.

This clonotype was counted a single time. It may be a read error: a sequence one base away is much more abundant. For the CDR3, the DNA is TGTGCCAGCAGCTCAGGACCGGGACAGGGACAGCCCCGGCATTTT. It encodes CASSSGPGQGQPRHF. The chain carries TRBV7-2 and TRBJ1-5; 9 bases are shared with TRBD1. The CDR3 sequence is 15 residues long. Germline V CDR1 and CDR2: SGHTA, FQGNSA.

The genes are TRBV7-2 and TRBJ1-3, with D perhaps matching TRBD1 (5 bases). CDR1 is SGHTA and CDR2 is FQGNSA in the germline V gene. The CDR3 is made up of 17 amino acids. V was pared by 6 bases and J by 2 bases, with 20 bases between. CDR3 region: CASSFTGTPLTGNTIYF. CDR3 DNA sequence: TGTGCCAGCAGTTTCACCGGGACGCCCCTCACTGGAAACACCATATATTTT.

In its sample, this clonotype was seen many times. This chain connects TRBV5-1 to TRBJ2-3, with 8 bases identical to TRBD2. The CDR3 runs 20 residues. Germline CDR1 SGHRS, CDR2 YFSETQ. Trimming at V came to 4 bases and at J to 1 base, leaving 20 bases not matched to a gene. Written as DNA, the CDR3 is TGCGCCAGCAGCCACCCGGAGTGGCGGGGGGCCCGGGTGGGCACAGATACGCAGTATTTT. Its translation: CASSHPEWRGARVGTDTQYF. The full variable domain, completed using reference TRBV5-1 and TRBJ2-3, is KAGVTQTPRYLIKTRGQQVTLSCSPISGHRSVSWYQQTPGQGLQFLFEYFSETQRNKGNFPGRFSGRQFSNSRSEMNVSTLELGDSALYLCASSHPEWRGARVGTDTQYFGPGTRLTVL.

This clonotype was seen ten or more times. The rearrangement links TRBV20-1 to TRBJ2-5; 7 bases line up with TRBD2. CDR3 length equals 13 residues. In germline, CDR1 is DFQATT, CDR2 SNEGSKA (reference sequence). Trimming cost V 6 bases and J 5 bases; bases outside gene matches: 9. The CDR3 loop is CSARRPGGETQYF. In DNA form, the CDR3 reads TGCAGTGCCAGAAGGCCCGGGGGGGAGACCCAGTACTTC.

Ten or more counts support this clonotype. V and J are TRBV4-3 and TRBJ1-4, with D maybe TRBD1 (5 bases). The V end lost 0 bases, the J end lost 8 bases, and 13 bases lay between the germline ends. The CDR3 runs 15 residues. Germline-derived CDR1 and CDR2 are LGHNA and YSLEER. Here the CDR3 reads CASSQDAQGGEKLFF. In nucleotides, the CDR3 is TGCGCCAGCAGCCAAGACGCCCAGGGCGGCGAAAAACTGTTTTTT.

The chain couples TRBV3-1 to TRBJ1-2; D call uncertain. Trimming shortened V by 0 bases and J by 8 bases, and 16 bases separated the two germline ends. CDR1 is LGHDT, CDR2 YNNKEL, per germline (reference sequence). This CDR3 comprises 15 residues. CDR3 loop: CASSQEALDGVGYTF. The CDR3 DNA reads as TGTGCCAGCAGCCAAGAAGCCCTTGATGGGGTCGGCTACACCTTC.

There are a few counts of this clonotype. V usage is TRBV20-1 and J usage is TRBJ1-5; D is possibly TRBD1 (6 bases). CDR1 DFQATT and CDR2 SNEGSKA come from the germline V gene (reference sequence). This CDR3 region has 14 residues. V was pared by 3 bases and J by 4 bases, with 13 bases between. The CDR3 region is CSARLGGSNQPQHF. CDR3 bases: TGCAGTGCTAGGCTAGGGGGTAGTAATCAGCCCCAGCATTTT.

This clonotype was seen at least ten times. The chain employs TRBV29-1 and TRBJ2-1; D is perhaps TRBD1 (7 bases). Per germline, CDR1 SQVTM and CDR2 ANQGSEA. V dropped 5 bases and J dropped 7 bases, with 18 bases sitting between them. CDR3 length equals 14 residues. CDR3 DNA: TGCAGCGTTATCGACAGGGACGGGGGTAATGAGCAGTTCTTC. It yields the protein CSVIDRDGGNEQFF.

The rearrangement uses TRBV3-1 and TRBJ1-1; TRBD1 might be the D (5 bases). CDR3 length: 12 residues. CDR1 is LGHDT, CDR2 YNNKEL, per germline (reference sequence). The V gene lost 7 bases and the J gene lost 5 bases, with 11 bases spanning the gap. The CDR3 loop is CASTHEGTEAFF. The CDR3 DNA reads TGTGCCAGCACTCACGAGGGGACTGAAGCTTTCTTT.

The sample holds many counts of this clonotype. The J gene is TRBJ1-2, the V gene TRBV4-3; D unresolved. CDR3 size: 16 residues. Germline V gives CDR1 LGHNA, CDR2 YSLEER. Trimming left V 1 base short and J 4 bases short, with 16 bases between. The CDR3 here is CASSQGNPGVRYGYTF. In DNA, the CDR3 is TGCGCCAGCAGCCAAGGGAATCCCGGGGTCCGCTATGGCTACACCTTC.

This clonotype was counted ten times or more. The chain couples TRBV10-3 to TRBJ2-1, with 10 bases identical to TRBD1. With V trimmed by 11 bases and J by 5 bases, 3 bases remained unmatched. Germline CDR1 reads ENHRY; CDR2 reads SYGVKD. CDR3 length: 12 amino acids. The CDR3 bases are TGTGCCGTCGGACAGGGGGACAATGAGCAGTTCTTC. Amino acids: CAVGQGDNEQFF.

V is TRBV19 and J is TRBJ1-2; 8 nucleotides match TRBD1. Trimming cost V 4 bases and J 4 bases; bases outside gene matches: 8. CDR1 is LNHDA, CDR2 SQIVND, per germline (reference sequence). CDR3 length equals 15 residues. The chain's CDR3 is CASSTGDRPGYGYTF. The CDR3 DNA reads TGTGCCAGTAGTACAGGGGACAGGCCTGGCTATGGCTACACCTTC.

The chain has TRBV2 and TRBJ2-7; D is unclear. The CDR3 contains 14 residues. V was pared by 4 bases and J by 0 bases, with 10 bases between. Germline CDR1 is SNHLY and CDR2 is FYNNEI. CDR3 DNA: TGTGCCAGCAGTGTTTCACCCAACTCCTACGAGCAGTACTTC. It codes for CASSVSPNSYEQYF.

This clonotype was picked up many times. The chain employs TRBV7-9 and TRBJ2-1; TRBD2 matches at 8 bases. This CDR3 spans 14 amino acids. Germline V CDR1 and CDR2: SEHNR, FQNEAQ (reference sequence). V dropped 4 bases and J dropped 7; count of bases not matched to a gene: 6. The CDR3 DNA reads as TGTGCCAGCAGCTCTTCGGGGGGGGCAAATGAGCAGTTCTTC. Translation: CASSSSGGANEQFF.

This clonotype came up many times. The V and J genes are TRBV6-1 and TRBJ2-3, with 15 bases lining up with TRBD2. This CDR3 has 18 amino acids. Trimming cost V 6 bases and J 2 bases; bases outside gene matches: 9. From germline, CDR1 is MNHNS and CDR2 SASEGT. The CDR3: CASRTLGLAGGSTDTQYF. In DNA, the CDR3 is TGTGCCAGCAGAACCTTGGGACTAGCGGGGGGATCCACAGATACGCAGTATTTT.

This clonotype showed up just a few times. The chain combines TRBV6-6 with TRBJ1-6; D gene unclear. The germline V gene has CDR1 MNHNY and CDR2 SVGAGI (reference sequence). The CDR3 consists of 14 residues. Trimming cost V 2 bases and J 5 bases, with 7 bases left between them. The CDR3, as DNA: TGTGCCAGCAGTTACGGGGAGAATAATTCACCCCTCCACTTT. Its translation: CASSYGENNSPLHF.

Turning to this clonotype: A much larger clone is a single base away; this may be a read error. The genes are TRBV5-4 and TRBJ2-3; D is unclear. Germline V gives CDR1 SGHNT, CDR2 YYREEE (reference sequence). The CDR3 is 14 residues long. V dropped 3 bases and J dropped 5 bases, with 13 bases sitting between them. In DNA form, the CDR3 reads TGTGCCAGCAGCTACCCGGGCTCGTTAGATACGCAGTATTTT. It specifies CASSYPGSLDTQYF.

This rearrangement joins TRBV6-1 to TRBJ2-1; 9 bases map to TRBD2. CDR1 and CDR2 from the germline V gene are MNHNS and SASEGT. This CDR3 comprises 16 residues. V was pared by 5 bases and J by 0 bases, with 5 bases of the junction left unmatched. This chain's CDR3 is CASSSSGVRSYNEQFF. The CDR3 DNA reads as TGTGCCAGCAGTTCTAGCGGGGTACGCTCCTACAATGAGCAGTTCTTC.